The rows below give T cell receptor beta chains drawn from one sample of a study of beta chain features in type 1 diabetes. Sequencing used immunoSEQ multiplex PCR; TCRdb keeps in-frame clones, though not all of them. Among almost 350,000 clones listed, 9.3% were seen once. The sample consisted of central memory CD4+ T cells from blood. Receptors were obtained from a man aged 30-40 years with type 1 diabetes. CDR3s include the opening cysteine and the closing phenylalanine or tryptophan. D genes are given only for firm matches. Some rows have no size entry. The others give once, few or many, or a class for an expanded clone.

>TRBV5-1|TRBJ2-5|many|TRBD2
CASSLGSRREGETQYF
TGCGCCAGCAGCTTGGGTAGTCGCCGGGAGGGAGAGACCCAGTACTTC
>TRBV5-1|TRBJ2-3|NA|NA
CASQVQTSGTDTQYF
TGCGCCAGCCAGGTACAGACGTCGGGCACAGATACGCAGTATTTT
>TRBV29-1|TRBJ2-5|NA|NA
CSVIRQSGETQYF
TGCAGCGTTATTCGACAGTCGGGGGAGACCCAGTACTTC
>TRBV9|TRBJ1-2|few|NA
CASSPGQNFYGYTF
TGTGCCAGCAGCCCAGGACAGAATTTCTATGGCTACACCTTC
>TRBV6-1|TRBJ1-2|few|TRBD1
CASRNRGQDYGYTF
TGTGCCAGCAGAAACAGGGGGCAGGACTATGGCTACACCTTC
>TRBV7-9|TRBJ1-2|few|NA
CASSFQGRGGYTF
TGTGCCAGCAGCTTTCAGGGGAGGGGCGGCTACACCTTC
>TRBV15|TRBJ2-2|NA|NA
CATSIRSGRVDTGELFF
TGTGCCACCAGCATCCGAAGCGGGCGGGTTGACACCGGGGAGCTGTTTTTT
>TRBV5-1|TRBJ2-4|NA|TRBD1
CASSLAQQGVNIQYF
TGCGCCAGCAGCTTGGCCCAACAGGGGGTTAACATTCAGTACTTC
>TRBV5-6|TRBJ1-3|few|NA
CASSASRNTIYF
TGTGCCAGCAGCGCCAGCAGAAACACCATATATTTT
>TRBV7-9|TRBJ2-4|NA|NA
CASRSLAAKNIQYF
TGTGCCAGCCGATCTTTAGCGGCCAAAAACATTCAGTACTTC
>TRBV7-2|TRBJ2-3|NA|TRBD2
CASSAGLADSTDTQYF
TGTGCCAGCAGCGCGGGACTAGCCGACAGCACAGATACGCAGTATTTT
>TRBV11-2|TRBJ2-3|few|NA
CASSSIGRDTQYF
TGTGCCAGCAGCTCCATTGGACGAGATACGCAGTATTTT
>TRBV7-2|TRBJ2-7|NA|NA
CASSLSRGAFEQYF
TGTGCCAGCAGCTTATCCAGGGGGGCGTTCGAGCAGTACTTC
>TRBV7-9|TRBJ2-3|NA|TRBD1
CASSRSGTASTDTQYF
TGTGCCAGCAGCCGATCCGGGACAGCTAGCACAGATACGCAGTATTTT
>TRBV28|TRBJ1-6|NA|NA
CASSLLAGKSPLHF
TGTGCCAGCAGTTTATTGGCCGGAAAGTCACCCCTCCACTTT
>TRBV29-1|TRBJ2-5|many|TRBD2
CSVEAGRGETQYF
TGCAGCGTTGAAGCAGGGCGGGGGGAGACCCAGTACTTC
>TRBV5-4|TRBJ2-5|NA|TRBD1
CASSYQTGEETQYF
TGTGCCAGCAGTTACCAGACAGGGGAAGAGACCCAGTACTTC
>TRBV27|TRBJ2-6|many|NA
CASSRTGTEGANVLTF
TGTGCCAGCAGCCGAACCGGGACGGAGGGGGCCAACGTCCTGACTTTC
>TRBV10-2|TRBJ2-5|few|TRBD1
CASSELGTGGETQYF
TGCGCCAGCAGTGAGCTAGGGACAGGAGGAGAGACCCAGTACTTC
>TRBV28|TRBJ1-3|few|NA
CASSIPGAGNTIYF
TGTGCCAGCAGCATTCCAGGGGCTGGAAACACCATATATTTT
>TRBV6-1|TRBJ2-3|few|TRBD2
CASSVTGGATDTQYF
TGTGCCAGCAGCGTTACCGGGGGGGCCACAGATACGCAGTATTTT
>TRBV9|TRBJ2-5|NA|NA
CASSVATGGGETQYF
TGTGCCAGCAGCGTGGCAACGGGGGGCGGTGAGACCCAGTACTTC
>TRBV14|TRBJ2-1|many|NA
CASSQAVSYNEQFF
TGTGCCAGCAGCCAAGCGGTTTCCTACAATGAGCAGTTCTTC
>TRBV13|TRBJ2-7|many|NA
CASSFRSYEQYF
TGTGCCAGCAGCTTCCGCTCCTACGAGCAGTACTTC
>TRBV29-1|TRBJ1-3|few|NA
CSVEDPPGFGNTIYF
TGCAGCGTTGAAGATCCCCCAGGGTTCGGAAACACCATATATTTT
>TRBV6-4|TRBJ2-7|NA|TRBD1
CASMTGRSYEQYF
TGTGCCAGCATGACAGGGCGATCCTACGAGCAGTACTTC
>TRBV12-5|TRBJ2-2|NA|NA
CASGLDWAGELFF
TGTGCTAGTGGTTTGGACTGGGCCGGGGAGCTGTTTTTT
>TRBV7-2|TRBJ2-7|NA|NA
CASSYYGYEQYF
TGTGCCAGCAGCTATTATGGGTACGAGCAGTACTTC
>TRBV2|TRBJ1-2|NA|NA
CASGGQDLYGYTF
TGTGCCAGCGGGGGGCAGGACCTCTATGGCTACACCTTC